This entry is about one T cell receptor beta chain. TCRdb's table, derived via immunoSEQ multiplex PCR, lists solely in-frame clones and lacks some. Among about 310,000 clones listed, 85% were seen once. The CDR3 contains 14 residues. Looked up from germline, CDR1 is WNHNN and CDR2 is SYGVQD (reference sequence). Trimming left V 5 bases short and J 1 base short, with 11 bases between. The data are from a study of blood T cell repertoires in COVID-19. The source is a woman under 40 who had been exposed to COVID-19. The rearrangement joins TRBV10-1 to TRBJ1-1; D is possibly TRBD1 (6 bases). Sequencing was performed on PBMCs or T cells enriched from blood (not recorded which). This CDR3 is CASSLYRENTEAFF. DNA for the CDR3: TGCGCCAGCAGTCTCTACAGGGAGAACACTGAAGCTTTCTTT.